This T cell receptor (beta chain) was found in a study of T cell responses to AZD1222 COVID-19 vaccine (dated by TCRdb to about 2021). General notes on the study: TCR sequencing covered more than 230 trial participants: some 210 given two doses of AZD1222 and 26 given two doses of MenACWY control vaccine. Trial participants were enrolled by age into subgroups of 18-55, 56-69 and 70-plus years, and roughly 150, 30 and 60 TCR-sequenced participants, respectively, were included in these subgroups. The full study reports these points: After two AZD1222 doses, both the breadth and the depth of spike-specific TCRs were significantly higher than at day 0 and than in MenACWY recipients. Vaccine-associated CD4 TCRs spanned the whole spike protein, with dominant responses in regions 160-218 and 743-854. Conclusions about previously exposed vaccinees are limited because only six or seven AZD1222 recipients were SARS-CoV-2 seropositive at baseline. Because no day 14 peak-response samples were available, repertoires were characterized only after the peak T cell response. Epitopes outside the regions mutated in the B.1.351 and B.1.1.7 variants were reportedly recognized by nearly half of the unique spike-specific TCRs. The 56-69-year group was small, and its depth increase did not reach significance, likely because of low power. Most participants were white British and females outnumbered males, and the authors suggested that clonal diversity may have been underestimated.

About this clone: Its specific antigen is unknown. The germline gene is not matched at one end of the junction; a read error may be the cause.

The germline V gene gives CDR1 as MRHNA and CDR2 as SNTAGT. The CDR3, from cysteine to phenylalanine, totals 17 residues. Here the CDR3 DNA is all that survives: 51 bases in frame from base 1. The time point label of this sample denotes: about 28 days (+/-7) after the second vaccine dose. AZD1222 recipients with second doses at about 4 weeks or about 12 weeks were pooled, because spike-specific TCR depth and breadth did not differ between schedules. Samples from vaccinated people were obtained from the UK trials COV001 and COV002, which included a single-blind randomized controlled phase 2/3 trial of AZD1222 (ChAdOx1 nCoV-19) in healthy adults. For TCRbeta chain sequencing, PBMC samples were collected from trial participants at day 0 and at day 28 after the second dose. The CDR3 regions of human TCRbeta chains were analyzed by immunosequencing. Per the source publication's procedure: TCRs in the repertoires were matched against a reference library of SARS-CoV-2-specific TCRs that had been generated with the MIRA antigen-specificity platform. Breadth meant the fraction of unique TCRs that were SARS-CoV-2-associated, whereas depth meant the fraction of total T cells that were SARS-CoV-2-associated. Each spike-specific TCR was assigned to its reactive spike region and to a CD4 or CD8 class using the MIRA data. Log10-transformed breadth and depth values were compared by one-way ANOVA with Sidak's multiple comparisons tests. TCRdb provides this immuneACCESS table in a form limited to in-frame rearrangements. Some clones are lacking; in checked studies, under half of them reflect an unresolved V gene, and why the rest are absent is not known. The D gene and trimming were derived from the DNA, and the V and J assignments and clone size from that table. Here the sample has 95,000 to 150,000 clones; 85% to 90% occur a single time. The top ten constitute 2.5% to 3.5% of the sample.

Specimen: peripheral blood, collected 28 days after the second AZD1222 dose. The rearrangement combines TRBV6-4 with TRBJ1-4; 8 bases in the middle match TRBD1. The source is an adult who received the AZD1222 COVID-19 vaccine. The nucleotides are TGTGCCCGCAGGGGGCGGGGGGCGCCGGCAACTAATGAAAAACTGTTTTTT. This codes for CARRGRGAPATNEKLFF.